This T cell receptor beta chain derives from a study of blood T cell repertoires in COVID-19. Across the whole study: PBMCs, B-cell-depleted T cells, or T cells were the source of the cDNA or gDNA that made up the material.

The V segment lost 3 bases and the J segment 4 bases; nucleotides outside the gene matches: 9. The germline V gene encodes CDR1 SGDLS and CDR2 YYNGEE. The length of the CDR3 is 15 residues. Here immunoSEQ multiplex PCR was the method, and the copy in TCRdb shows in-frame clones only, minus some. The table includes over 120,000 clones, over 75% detected once. Participants reported their clinical history, and cohort assignment relied on those reports. Among Cohort 3 donors, those recovered had two negative PCRs, clearance, or symptom resolution. The chain is built from TRBV9 and TRBJ2-5; 7 bases are a match to TRBD1. The sequence derives from a woman aged 50 to 65 who had recovered from COVID-19. The sample taken for sequencing was PBMCs or T cells enriched from blood (not recorded which). CDR3 residues: CASSATDRVGETQYF. CDR3 nucleotide sequence: TGTGCCAGCAGCGCGACAGACAGGGTAGGAGAGACCCAGTACTTC. The variable domain in full, with the rest retrieved from reference TRBV9 and TRBJ2-5, is DSGVTQTPKHLITATGQRVTLRCSPRSGDLSVYWYQQSLDQGLQFLIQYYNGEERAKGNILERFSAQQFPDLHSELNLSSLELGDSALYFCASSATDRVGETQYFGPGTRLLVL.